This T cell receptor (beta chain) was sequenced during a study of T-cell reconstitution after alpha-beta-depleted transplantation in children. Germline lookup yields CDR1 MNHNS and CDR2 SASEGT. CDR3 length: 9 residues. The V end lost 8 bases, the J end lost 9 bases, and 5 bases lay between the germline ends. Study findings and constraints: Certain patients had high TCRbeta diversity at day 60, and it came from recipient T cells and thymic progenitors that survived. Newly produced T cells mostly accounted for T-cell counts and diversity one year post-transplant. Alpha-beta T cells present about two months after transplant were reported to originate from several hundred expanded graft clones.

As for this clonotype: The antigen remains undetermined.

The library targeted TCRbeta and was prepared with unique molecular identifiers. TCRdb recomputed calls from the PCR reads with MiXCR, one row per CDR3 protein. The sample contains about 610,000 distinct CDR3 sequences, roughly 27% of which appear only once. V gene TRBV6-1 combines with J gene TRBJ1-5; unclear D gene. The sequencing used PBMCs, collected before TCRalphabeta/CD19-depleted stem cell transplant. This clonotype was obtained from a boy in the first two years of life with Wiskott-Aldrich syndrome, due to receive a stem cell transplant. CDR3: CASGRPQHF. In DNA, the CDR3 is TGTGCCAGCGGTCGGCCCCAGCATTTT.